This T cell receptor (beta chain) was retrieved from a study of blood T cell repertoires in COVID-19. The V gene lost 3 bases and the J gene lost 0 bases, with 7 bases spanning the gap. Looked up from germline, CDR1 is SQVTM and CDR2 is ANQGSEA. This CDR3 comprises 13 residues. Original handling: Scientists estimated how many nucleated cells there were by amplifying reference gene primers. Here immunoSEQ multiplex PCR was the method, and the copy in TCRdb shows in-frame clones only, minus some. D and trimming were read from the DNA, whereas the V and J calls and clone size are those reported in that table. The sample contains 200,000 to 300,000 clones, approximately 86% of which appear only once.

V and J are TRBV29-1 and TRBJ2-3; D remains ambiguous. The source is a man aged 35 to 55 who had recovered from COVID-19. What was sequenced was peripheral blood. The CDR3 is CSVELTSTDTQYF. CDR3 DNA: TGCAGCGTTGAGCTAACTAGCACAGATACGCAGTATTTT.